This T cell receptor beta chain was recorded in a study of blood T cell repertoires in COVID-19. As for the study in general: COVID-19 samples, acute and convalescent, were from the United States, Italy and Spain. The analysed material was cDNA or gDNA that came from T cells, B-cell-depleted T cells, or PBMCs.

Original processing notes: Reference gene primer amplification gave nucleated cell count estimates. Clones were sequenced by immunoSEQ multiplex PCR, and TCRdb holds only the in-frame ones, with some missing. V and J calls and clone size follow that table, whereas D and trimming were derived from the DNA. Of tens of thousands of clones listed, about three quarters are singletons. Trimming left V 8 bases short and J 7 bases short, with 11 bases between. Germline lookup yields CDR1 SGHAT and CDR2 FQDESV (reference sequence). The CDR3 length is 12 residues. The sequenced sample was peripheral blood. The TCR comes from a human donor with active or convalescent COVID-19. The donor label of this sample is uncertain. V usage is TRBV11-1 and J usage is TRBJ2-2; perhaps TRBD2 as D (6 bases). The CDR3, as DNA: TGTGCCAGCGCCGGGAGCAGCGGGGAGCTGTTTTTT. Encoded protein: CASAGSSGELFF.